This TCR beta chain was identified in a study of cytotoxic CD8 clonotypes in ibrutinib-treated CLL. Study summary: Response samples followed a median 12 months of treatment, range 6 to 36.

Clones were read by immunoSEQ multiplex PCR, and TCRdb kept only the in-frame ones, dropping some. The data hold 250,000 to 350,000 clones, with 65% to 85% observed a single time. Whole-study results and caveats: T-cell clonality at baseline went above that of age-matched healthy donors and rose and fell with circulating CD8+ T-cell counts.

Germline V gene sequence: CDR1 SQVTM, CDR2 ANQGSEA. The CDR3 consists of 12 residues. Trimming removed 7 bases at V and 5 bases at J, with 12 bases between. Concerning this clone: The antigen is not known.

The gene calls are TRBV29-1 and TRBJ1-5, with D possibly matching TRBD1 (6 bases). This sequence was found in a human donor with chronic lymphocytic leukemia. The specimen comprised PBMCs, sampled at disease progression, from a patient treated with ibrutinib. Written as DNA, the CDR3 is TGCAGCGCCGGGACATTCGATCAGCCCCAGCATTTT. Its protein product is CSAGTFDQPQHF.